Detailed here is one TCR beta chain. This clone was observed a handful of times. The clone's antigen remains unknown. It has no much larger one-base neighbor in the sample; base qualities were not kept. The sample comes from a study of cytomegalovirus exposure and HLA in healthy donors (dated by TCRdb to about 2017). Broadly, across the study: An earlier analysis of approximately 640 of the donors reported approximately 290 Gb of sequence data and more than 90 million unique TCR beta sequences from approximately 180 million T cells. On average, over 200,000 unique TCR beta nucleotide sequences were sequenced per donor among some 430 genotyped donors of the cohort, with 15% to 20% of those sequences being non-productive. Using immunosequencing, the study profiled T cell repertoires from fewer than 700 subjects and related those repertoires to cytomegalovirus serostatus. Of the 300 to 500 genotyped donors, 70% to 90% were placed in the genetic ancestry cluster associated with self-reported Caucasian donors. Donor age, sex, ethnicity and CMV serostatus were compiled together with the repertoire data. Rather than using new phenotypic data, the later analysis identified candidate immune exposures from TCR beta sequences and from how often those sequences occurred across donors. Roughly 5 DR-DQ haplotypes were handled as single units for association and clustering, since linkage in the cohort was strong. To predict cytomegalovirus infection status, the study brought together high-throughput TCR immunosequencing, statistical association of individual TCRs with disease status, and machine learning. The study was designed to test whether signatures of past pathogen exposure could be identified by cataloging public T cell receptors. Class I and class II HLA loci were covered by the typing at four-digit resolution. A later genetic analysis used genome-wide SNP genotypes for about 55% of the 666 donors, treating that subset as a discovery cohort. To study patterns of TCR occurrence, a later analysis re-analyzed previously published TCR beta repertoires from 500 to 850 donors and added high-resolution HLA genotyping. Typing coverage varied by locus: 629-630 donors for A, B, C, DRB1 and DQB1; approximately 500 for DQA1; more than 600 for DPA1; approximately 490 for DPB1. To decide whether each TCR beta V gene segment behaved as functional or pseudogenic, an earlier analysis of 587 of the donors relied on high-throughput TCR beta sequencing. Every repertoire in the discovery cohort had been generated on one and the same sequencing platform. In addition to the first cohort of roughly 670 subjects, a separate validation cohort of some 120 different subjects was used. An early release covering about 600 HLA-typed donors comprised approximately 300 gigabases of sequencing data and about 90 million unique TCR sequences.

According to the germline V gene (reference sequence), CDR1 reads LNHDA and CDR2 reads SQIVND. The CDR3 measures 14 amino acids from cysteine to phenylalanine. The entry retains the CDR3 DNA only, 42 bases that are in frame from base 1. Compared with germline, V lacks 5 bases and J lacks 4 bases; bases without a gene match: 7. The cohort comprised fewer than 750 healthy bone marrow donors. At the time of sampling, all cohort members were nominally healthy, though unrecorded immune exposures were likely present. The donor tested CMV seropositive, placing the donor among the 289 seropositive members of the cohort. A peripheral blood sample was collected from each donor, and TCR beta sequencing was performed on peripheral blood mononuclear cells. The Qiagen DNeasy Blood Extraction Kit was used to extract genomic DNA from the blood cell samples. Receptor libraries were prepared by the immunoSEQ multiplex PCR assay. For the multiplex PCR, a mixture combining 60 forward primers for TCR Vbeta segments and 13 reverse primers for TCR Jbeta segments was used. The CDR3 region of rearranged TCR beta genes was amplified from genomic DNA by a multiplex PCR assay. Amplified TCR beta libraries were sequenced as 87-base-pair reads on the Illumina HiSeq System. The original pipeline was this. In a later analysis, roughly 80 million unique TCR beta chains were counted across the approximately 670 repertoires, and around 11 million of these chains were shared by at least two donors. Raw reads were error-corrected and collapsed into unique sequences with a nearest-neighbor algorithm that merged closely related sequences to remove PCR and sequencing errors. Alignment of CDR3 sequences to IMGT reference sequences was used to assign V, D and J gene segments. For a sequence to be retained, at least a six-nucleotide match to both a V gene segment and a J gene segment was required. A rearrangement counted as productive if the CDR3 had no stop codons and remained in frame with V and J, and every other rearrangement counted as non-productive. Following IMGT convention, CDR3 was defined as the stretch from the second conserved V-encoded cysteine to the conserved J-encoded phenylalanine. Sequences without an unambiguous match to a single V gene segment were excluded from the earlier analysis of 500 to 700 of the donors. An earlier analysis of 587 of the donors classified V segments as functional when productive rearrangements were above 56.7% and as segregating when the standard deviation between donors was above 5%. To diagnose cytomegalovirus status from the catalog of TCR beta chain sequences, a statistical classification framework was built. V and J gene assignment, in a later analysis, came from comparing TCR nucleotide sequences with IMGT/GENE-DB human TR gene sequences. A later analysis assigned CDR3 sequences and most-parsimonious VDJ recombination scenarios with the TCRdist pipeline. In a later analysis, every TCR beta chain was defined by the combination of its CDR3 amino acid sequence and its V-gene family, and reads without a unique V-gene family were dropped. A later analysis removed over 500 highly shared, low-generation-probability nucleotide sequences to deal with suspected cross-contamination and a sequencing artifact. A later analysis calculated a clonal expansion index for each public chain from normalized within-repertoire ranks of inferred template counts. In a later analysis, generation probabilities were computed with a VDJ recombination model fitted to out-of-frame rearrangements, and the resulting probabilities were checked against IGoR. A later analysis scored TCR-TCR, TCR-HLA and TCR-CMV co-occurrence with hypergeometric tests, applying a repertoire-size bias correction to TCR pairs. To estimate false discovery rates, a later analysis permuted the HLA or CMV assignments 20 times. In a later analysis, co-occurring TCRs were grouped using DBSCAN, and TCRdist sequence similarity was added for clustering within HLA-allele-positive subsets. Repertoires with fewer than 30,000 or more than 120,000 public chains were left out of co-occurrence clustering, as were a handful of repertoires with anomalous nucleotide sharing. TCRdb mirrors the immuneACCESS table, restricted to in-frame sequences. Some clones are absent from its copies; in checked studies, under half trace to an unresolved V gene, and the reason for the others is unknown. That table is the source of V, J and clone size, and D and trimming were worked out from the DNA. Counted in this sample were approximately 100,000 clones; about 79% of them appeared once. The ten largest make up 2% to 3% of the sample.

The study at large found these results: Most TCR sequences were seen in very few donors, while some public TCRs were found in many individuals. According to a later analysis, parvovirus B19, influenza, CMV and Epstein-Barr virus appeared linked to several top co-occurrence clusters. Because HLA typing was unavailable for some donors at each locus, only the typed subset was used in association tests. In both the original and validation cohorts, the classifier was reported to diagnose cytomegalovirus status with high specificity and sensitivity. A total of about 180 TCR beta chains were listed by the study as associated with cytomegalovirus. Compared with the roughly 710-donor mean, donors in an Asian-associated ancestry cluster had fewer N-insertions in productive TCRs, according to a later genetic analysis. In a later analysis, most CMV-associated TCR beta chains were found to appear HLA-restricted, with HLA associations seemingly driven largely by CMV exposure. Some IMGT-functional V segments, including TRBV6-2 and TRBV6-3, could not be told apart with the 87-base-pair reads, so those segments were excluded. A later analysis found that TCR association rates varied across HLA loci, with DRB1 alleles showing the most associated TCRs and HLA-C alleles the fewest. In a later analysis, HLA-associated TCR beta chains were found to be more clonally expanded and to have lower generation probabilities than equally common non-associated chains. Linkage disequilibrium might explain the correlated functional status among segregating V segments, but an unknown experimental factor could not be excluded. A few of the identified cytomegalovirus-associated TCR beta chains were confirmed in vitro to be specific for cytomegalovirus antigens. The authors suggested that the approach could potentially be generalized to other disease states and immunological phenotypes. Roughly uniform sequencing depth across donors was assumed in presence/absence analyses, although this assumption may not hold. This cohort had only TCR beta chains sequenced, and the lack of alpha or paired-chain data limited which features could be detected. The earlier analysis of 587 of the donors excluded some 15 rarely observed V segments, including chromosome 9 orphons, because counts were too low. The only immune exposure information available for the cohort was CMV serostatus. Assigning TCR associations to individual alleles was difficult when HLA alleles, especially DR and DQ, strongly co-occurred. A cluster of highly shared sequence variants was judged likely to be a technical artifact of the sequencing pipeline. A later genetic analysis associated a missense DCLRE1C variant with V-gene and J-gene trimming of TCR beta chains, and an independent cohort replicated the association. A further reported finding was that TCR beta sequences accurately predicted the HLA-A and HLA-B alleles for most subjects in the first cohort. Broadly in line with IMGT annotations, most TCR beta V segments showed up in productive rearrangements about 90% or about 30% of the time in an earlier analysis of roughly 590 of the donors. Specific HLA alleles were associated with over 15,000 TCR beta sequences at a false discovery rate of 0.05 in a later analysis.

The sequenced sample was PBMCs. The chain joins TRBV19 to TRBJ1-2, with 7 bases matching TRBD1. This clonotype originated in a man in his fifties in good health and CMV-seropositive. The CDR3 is CASSVGQTSYGYTF. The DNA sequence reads TGTGCCAGTAGTGTGGGACAGACTTCCTATGGCTACACCTTC.